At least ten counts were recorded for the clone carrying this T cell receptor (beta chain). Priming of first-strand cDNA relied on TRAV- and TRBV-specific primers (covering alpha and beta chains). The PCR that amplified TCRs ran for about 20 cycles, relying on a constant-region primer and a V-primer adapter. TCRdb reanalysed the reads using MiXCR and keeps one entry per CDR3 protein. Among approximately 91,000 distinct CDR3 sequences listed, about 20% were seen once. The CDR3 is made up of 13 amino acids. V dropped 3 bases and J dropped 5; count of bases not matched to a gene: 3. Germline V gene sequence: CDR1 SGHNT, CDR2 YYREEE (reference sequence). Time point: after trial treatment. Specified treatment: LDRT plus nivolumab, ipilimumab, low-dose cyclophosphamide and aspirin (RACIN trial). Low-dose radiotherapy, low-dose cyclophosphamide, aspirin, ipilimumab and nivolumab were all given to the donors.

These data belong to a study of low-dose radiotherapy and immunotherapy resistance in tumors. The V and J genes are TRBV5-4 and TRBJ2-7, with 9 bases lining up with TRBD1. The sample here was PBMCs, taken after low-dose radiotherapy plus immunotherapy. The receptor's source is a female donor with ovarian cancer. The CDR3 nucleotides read TGTGCCAGCAGCTGGGACAGGGTCGACGAGCAGTACTTC. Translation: CASSWDRVDEQYF.